A selection of T cell receptor beta chains follows, all from one sample in a study of blood T cells in healthy people across ages. From the 5' RACE reads, TCRdb called clonotypes with MiXCR, one entry per CDR3 protein. The sample has 1.5 million to 2 million distinct CDR3 sequences, 28% seen once. The source material was blood. All receptors come from a woman aged 30 to 39 in good health. CDR3s include the opening cysteine and the closing phenylalanine or tryptophan. The order of the fields is CDR3 length, clone size, D gene, V gene, J gene, CDR3 DNA, CDR3 protein. A D gene is named only where the DNA matches it firmly. A row's size may be missing; if present it is once, few, many or a size class.

len: 13
abundance: NA
d_gene: TRBD1
v_gene: TRBV28
j_gene: TRBJ1-2
CDR3nt: TGTGCCACCGGACAGGGTACGAACTATGGCTACACCTTC
CDR3aa: CATGQGTNYGYTF

len: 15
abundance: NA
d_gene: TRBD2
v_gene: TRBV27
j_gene: TRBJ2-5
CDR3nt: TGTGCCAGCAGGCAAACTAGCGGGGGTGGAAAGACCCAGTACTTC
CDR3aa: CASRQTSGGGKTQYF

len: 14
abundance: few
d_gene: NA
v_gene: TRBV7-9
j_gene: TRBJ2-7
CDR3nt: TGTGCCAGCAGCTCCCTTTATGAATTCTACGAGCAGTACTTC
CDR3aa: CASSSLYEFYEQYF

len: 14
abundance: NA
d_gene: NA
v_gene: TRBV6-5
j_gene: TRBJ2-5
CDR3nt: TGTGCCAGCAGGTGCAGCGGCGTACAAGAGACCCAGTACTTC
CDR3aa: CASRCSGVQETQYF

len: 9
abundance: NA
d_gene: NA
v_gene: TRBV6-1
j_gene: TRBJ2-1
CDR3nt: TGTGCCATCTCGTCTGAGCAGTTCTTC
CDR3aa: CAISSEQFF

len: 15
abundance: NA
d_gene: NA
v_gene: TRBV5-1
j_gene: TRBJ1-2
CDR3nt: TGTGCCAGCAGTCCGCTGGGAGGAGCTAACTATGGCTACACCTTC
CDR3aa: CASSPLGGANYGYTF

len: 13
abundance: many
d_gene: NA
v_gene: TRBV5-5
j_gene: TRBJ2-7
CDR3nt: TGTGCCAGCAGCCGACAGGACTCCTACGAGCAGTACTTC
CDR3aa: CASSRQDSYEQYF

len: 13
abundance: few
d_gene: NA
v_gene: TRBV6-5
j_gene: TRBJ2-5
CDR3nt: TGTGCCAGCACCACTCTGGGCGCCCAGGCCCAGTACTTC
CDR3aa: CASTTLGAQAQYF

len: 14
abundance: few
d_gene: NA
v_gene: TRBV29-1
j_gene: TRBJ2-3
CDR3nt: TGCAGCGTTGAATCTGCTCCTAGCACAGATACGCAGTATTTT
CDR3aa: CSVESAPSTDTQYF

len: 14
abundance: few
d_gene: NA
v_gene: TRBV6-2/TRBV6-3
j_gene: TRBJ2-5
CDR3nt: TGTGCCAGCAGTTACGCGGGGTTCCAAGAGACCCAGTACTTC
CDR3aa: CASSYAGFQETQYF

len: 16
abundance: few
d_gene: NA
v_gene: TRBV5-1
j_gene: TRBJ1-6
CDR3nt: TGCGCCAGCAGCTCAACAGGGAGCACCTATAATTCACCCCTCCACTTT
CDR3aa: CASSSTGSTYNSPLHF

len: 16
abundance: few
d_gene: TRBD2
v_gene: TRBV11-2
j_gene: TRBJ2-1
CDR3nt: TGTGCCAGCAGCTCCGGAGCGGGGGGCTCCTACAATGAGCAGTTCTTC
CDR3aa: CASSSGAGGSYNEQFF

len: 15
abundance: once
d_gene: NA
v_gene: TRBV7-2
j_gene: TRBJ2-1
CDR3nt: TGTGCCAGCAGCACTCCGACAGGTAACTACAATGAGCAGTTCTTC
CDR3aa: CASSTPTGNYNEQFF

len: 13
abundance: NA
d_gene: NA
v_gene: TRBV12-3/TRBV12-4
j_gene: TRBJ2-7
CDR3nt: TGTGCCAGCAGCCGACAGGGGAGGGTCGAGCAGTACTTC
CDR3aa: CASSRQGRVEQYF

len: 11
abundance: NA
d_gene: NA
v_gene: TRBV28
j_gene: TRBJ2-7
CDR3nt: TGTGCCAGCATTGAAGGGGTCGAGCAGTACTTC
CDR3aa: CASIEGVEQYF

len: 17
abundance: few
d_gene: NA
v_gene: TRBV5-5
j_gene: TRBJ2-1
CDR3nt: TGTGCCAGCAGCTTGGTGGCAGGGGAGCCGGGCGGTAATGAGCAGTTCTTC
CDR3aa: CASSLVAGEPGGNEQFF

len: 17
abundance: NA
d_gene: NA
v_gene: TRBV5-6
j_gene: TRBJ2-4
CDR3nt: TGTGCCAGCAGCTTGGAGGGGCGCGGGGTAGCCAAAAACATTCAGTACTTC
CDR3aa: CASSLEGRGVAKNIQYF

len: 15
abundance: NA
d_gene: NA
v_gene: TRBV7-6
j_gene: TRBJ2-4
CDR3nt: TGTGCCAGCAGCCGGAGCGTGGTGGGCAGTAACATTCAGTACTTC
CDR3aa: CASSRSVVGSNIQYF

len: 17
abundance: NA
d_gene: TRBD1
v_gene: TRBV6-1
j_gene: TRBJ1-6
CDR3nt: TGTGCCAGCAGCGCCACTCGGGACAGGCCCTATAATTCACCCCTCCACTTT
CDR3aa: CASSATRDRPYNSPLHF

len: 13
abundance: many
d_gene: NA
v_gene: TRBV29-1
j_gene: TRBJ2-1
CDR3nt: TGCAGCGTTGGCGGCGTTTCCTACAATGAGCAGTTCTTC
CDR3aa: CSVGGVSYNEQFF

len: 17
abundance: NA
d_gene: NA
v_gene: TRBV29-1
j_gene: TRBJ1-2
CDR3nt: TGCAGCGTTGTATTCGATCCGGGGTTTGTGAGACTCGCTGGCTACACCTTC
CDR3aa: CSVVFDPGFVRLAGYTF

len: 14
abundance: NA
d_gene: TRBD1
v_gene: TRBV9
j_gene: TRBJ1-5
CDR3nt: TGTGCCAGCAGCTCGACAGGGGCGAATCGGCCCCAGCATTTT
CDR3aa: CASSSTGANRPQHF

len: 14
abundance: NA
d_gene: TRBD2
v_gene: TRBV5-1
j_gene: TRBJ2-7
CDR3nt: TGCGCCAGCAGCCGGGGGAGGGAAAACTACGAGCAGTACTTC
CDR3aa: CASSRGRENYEQYF

len: 14
abundance: NA
d_gene: NA
v_gene: TRBV20-1
j_gene: TRBJ1-4
CDR3nt: TGCAGTGCTAACTCCGGGACGGAAGGTGGAAAACTGTTTTTT
CDR3aa: CSANSGTEGGKLFF

len: 15
abundance: NA
d_gene: TRBD2
v_gene: TRBV20-1
j_gene: TRBJ2-7
CDR3nt: TGCAGTGCTAGACGGACTACGAGAGGGAGGGTGGAGCAGTACTTC
CDR3aa: CSARRTTRGRVEQYF

len: 15
abundance: few
d_gene: NA
v_gene: TRBV5-1
j_gene: TRBJ1-4
CDR3nt: TGCGCCAGCAGCCCAGGGGTAGGAACTAATGAAAAACTGTTTTTT
CDR3aa: CASSPGVGTNEKLFF

len: 11
abundance: NA
d_gene: NA
v_gene: TRBV12-3/TRBV12-4
j_gene: TRBJ2-3
CDR3nt: TGTGCCAGCGGTAGACTGGATACGCAGTATTTT
CDR3aa: CASGRLDTQYF

len: 13
abundance: few
d_gene: NA
v_gene: TRBV14
j_gene: TRBJ2-2
CDR3nt: TGTGCCAGCAGCCAAGATTCAGGGTCCAAGCTGTTTTTT
CDR3aa: CASSQDSGSKLFF

len: 15
abundance: NA
d_gene: NA
v_gene: TRBV15
j_gene: TRBJ1-2
CDR3nt: TGTGCCACCAGCAGAGGTCTCGTGGGGGCGAGTGGCTACACCTTC
CDR3aa: CATSRGLVGASGYTF

len: 15
abundance: NA
d_gene: NA
v_gene: TRBV6-1
j_gene: TRBJ2-7
CDR3nt: TGTGCCAGCATCACCGAAACGGGACAGCGGGATGAGCAGTACTTC
CDR3aa: CASITETGQRDEQYF

len: 17
abundance: NA
d_gene: TRBD2
v_gene: TRBV7-6
j_gene: TRBJ2-5
CDR3nt: TGTGCCAGCAGCTTCCCCAGCGGGGCCCTACGGGGAGAGACCCAGTACTTC
CDR3aa: CASSFPSGALRGETQYF

len: 14
abundance: few
d_gene: NA
v_gene: TRBV2
j_gene: TRBJ2-7
CDR3nt: TGTGCCAGCAGTGAAGCGCCAGGGTTCTACGAGCAGTACTTC
CDR3aa: CASSEAPGFYEQYF

len: 15
abundance: few
d_gene: NA
v_gene: TRBV2
j_gene: TRBJ1-5
CDR3nt: TGTGCCAGCAGTGAAGCGGACCTATTCAATCAGCCCCAGCATTTT
CDR3aa: CASSEADLFNQPQHF

len: 13
abundance: NA
d_gene: NA
v_gene: TRBV7-2
j_gene: TRBJ1-1
CDR3nt: TGTGCCAGCAGCTTAAGGGTAACAAGTGAAGCTTTCTTT
CDR3aa: CASSLRVTSEAFF

len: 14
abundance: NA
d_gene: NA
v_gene: TRBV20-1
j_gene: TRBJ2-1
CDR3nt: TGCAGTGCGGACGGTGGGCGGAACCAAGAGACCGAGTTCTTC
CDR3aa: CSADGGRNQETEFF

len: 18
abundance: many
d_gene: NA
v_gene: TRBV21-1
j_gene: TRBJ2-1
CDR3nt: TGTGCCAGCAGCACCCCAAGAGGAGACAGGGGCACCTACAATGAGCAGTTCTTC
CDR3aa: CASSTPRGDRGTYNEQFF

len: 13
abundance: NA
d_gene: NA
v_gene: TRBV3-1
j_gene: TRBJ1-2
CDR3nt: TGTGCCAGCAGCCCTAGACAGGTTGAAGGCTACACCTTC
CDR3aa: CASSPRQVEGYTF

len: 13
abundance: few
d_gene: NA
v_gene: TRBV29-1
j_gene: TRBJ2-7
CDR3nt: TGCAGCGTCGGGACACCGAAGGCCTACGAGCAGTACTTC
CDR3aa: CSVGTPKAYEQYF

len: 13
abundance: many
d_gene: NA
v_gene: TRBV6-1
j_gene: TRBJ1-2
CDR3nt: TGTGCCAGCACCCGGGACCGTCAGGGGGGCTACACCTTC
CDR3aa: CASTRDRQGGYTF

len: 16
abundance: NA
d_gene: NA
v_gene: TRBV5-1
j_gene: TRBJ1-1
CDR3nt: TGCGCCAGCAGCTTAGGGCTAGGGACAACGAACACTGAAGCTTTCTTT
CDR3aa: CASSLGLGTTNTEAFF

len: 14
abundance: few
d_gene: NA
v_gene: TRBV9
j_gene: TRBJ1-4
CDR3nt: TGTGCCAGCAGCTCCGGGAGCGGGAGGGAAAAACTGTTTTTT
CDR3aa: CASSSGSGREKLFF

len: 15
abundance: NA
d_gene: TRBD2
v_gene: TRBV7-2
j_gene: TRBJ2-7
CDR3nt: TGTGCCAGCAGCGAGACCAGCGGGAGGTGGAACGAGCAGTACTTC
CDR3aa: CASSETSGRWNEQYF